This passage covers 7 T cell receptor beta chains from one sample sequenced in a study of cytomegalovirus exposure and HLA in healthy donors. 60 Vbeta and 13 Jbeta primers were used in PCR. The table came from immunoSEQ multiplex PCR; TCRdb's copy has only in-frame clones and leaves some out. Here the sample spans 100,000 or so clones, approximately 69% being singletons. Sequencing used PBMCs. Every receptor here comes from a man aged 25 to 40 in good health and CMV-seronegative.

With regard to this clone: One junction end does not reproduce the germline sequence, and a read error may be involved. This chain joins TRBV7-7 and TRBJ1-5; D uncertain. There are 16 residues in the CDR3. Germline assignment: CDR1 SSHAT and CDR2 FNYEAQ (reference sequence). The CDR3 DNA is TGTGCTAGCAGCTTAGTCACGGGGATTAGCAATCAGCCCCAGCATTTT. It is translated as CASSLVTGISNQPQHF.

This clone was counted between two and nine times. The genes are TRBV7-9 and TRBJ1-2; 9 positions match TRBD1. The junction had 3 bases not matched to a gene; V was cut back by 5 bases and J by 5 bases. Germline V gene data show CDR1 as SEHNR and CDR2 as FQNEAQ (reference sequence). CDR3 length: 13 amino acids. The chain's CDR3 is CASSRQGEYGYTF. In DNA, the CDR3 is TGTGCCAGCAGCCGACAGGGGGAGTATGGCTACACCTTC.

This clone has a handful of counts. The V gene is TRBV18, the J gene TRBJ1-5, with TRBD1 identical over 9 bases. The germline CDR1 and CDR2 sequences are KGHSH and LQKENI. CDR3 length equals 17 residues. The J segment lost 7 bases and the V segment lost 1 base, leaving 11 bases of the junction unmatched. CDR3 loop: CASSPRVRQGEGQPQHF. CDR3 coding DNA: TGTGCCAGCTCACCACGCGTAAGACAGGGGGAGGGCCAGCCCCAGCATTTT.

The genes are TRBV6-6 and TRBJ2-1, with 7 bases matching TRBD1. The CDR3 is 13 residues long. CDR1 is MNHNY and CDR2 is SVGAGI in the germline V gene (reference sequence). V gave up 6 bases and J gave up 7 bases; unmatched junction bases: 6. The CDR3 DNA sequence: TGTGCCAGCAGACTAACAGGGGTAAATGAGCAGTTCTTC. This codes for CASRLTGVNEQFF.

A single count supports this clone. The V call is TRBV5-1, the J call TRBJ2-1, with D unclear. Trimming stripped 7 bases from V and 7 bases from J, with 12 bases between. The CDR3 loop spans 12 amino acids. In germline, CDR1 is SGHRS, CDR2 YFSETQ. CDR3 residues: CASSEPENEQFF. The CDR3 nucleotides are TGCGCCAGCTCTGAACCGGAGAATGAGCAGTTCTTC.

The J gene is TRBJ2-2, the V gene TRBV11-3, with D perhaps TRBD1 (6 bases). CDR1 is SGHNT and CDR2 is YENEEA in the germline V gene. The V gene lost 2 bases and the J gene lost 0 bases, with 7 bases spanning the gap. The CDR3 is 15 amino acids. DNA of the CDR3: TGTGCCAGCAGCTTACAGGGGACGAACACCGGGGAGCTGTTTTTT. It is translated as CASSLQGTNTGELFF.

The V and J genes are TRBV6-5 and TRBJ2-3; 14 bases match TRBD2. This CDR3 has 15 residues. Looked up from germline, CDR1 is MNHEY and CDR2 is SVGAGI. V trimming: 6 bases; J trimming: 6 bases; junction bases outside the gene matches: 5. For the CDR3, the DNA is TGTGCCAGCAGGAAGACTAGCGGGAGGGGTGATACGCAGTATTTT. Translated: CASRKTSGRGDTQYF.